This T cell receptor beta chain came from a study of T cell responses to AZD1222 COVID-19 vaccine (dated by TCRdb to about 2021). For context, the study as a whole: A total of approximately 250 trial participants underwent TCR sequencing, of whom roughly 210 had received two doses of AZD1222 and 26 had received two doses of the MenACWY control vaccine. Trial participants were enrolled by age into 18-55, 56-69 and 70-plus year subgroups, with about 150, 28 and 57 TCR-sequenced participants respectively. Overall study results and their limits: Only a handful of AZD1222 recipients were SARS-CoV-2 seropositive at baseline, limiting conclusions about previously exposed vaccinees. The whole spike protein was spanned by vaccine-associated CD4 TCRs, and dominant responses were seen in regions 160-218 and 743-854. Spike-specific TCR breadth and depth rose significantly after two AZD1222 doses compared with day 0 and with MenACWY recipients. The 56-69-year group was small, and its depth increase did not reach significance, likely because of low power. No day 14 peak-response samples were available, so repertoires were characterized only after the peak T cell response. Reportedly, almost half of the unique spike-specific TCRs recognized epitopes lying outside the regions that are mutated in the B.1.351 and B.1.1.7 variants. Participants were mostly white British and included more females than males, and it was suggested by the authors that clonal diversity may have been underestimated.

Points on this clone: The antigen it binds to is not known. Per-base quality was not reported, and no clone a single base away is much larger than it.

The CDR3 regions of human TCRbeta chains were subjected to immunosequencing. For the original study's pipeline: Repertoire TCRs were checked for matches against a reference library of SARS-CoV-2-specific TCRs that had been generated using the MIRA antigen-specificity platform. Breadth was defined as the fraction of unique TCRs that were SARS-CoV-2-associated, and depth was defined as the fraction of total T cells that were SARS-CoV-2-associated. Each spike-specific TCR was assigned to its reactive spike region and to a CD4 or CD8 class using the MIRA data. Log10-transformed breadth and depth values were compared by one-way ANOVA with Sidak's multiple comparisons tests. Sourced from immuneACCESS, this table was stored by TCRdb with only in-frame sequences that have V and J called. A share of the clones is absent; for the studies checked, an unresolved V gene accounts for under half, and the remainder has no known explanation. Clone size and V and J calls were adopted from that table, with D and trimming inferred from the DNA. The sample table holds 210,000 or so clones, of which around 94% were seen once. The top ten clonotypes cover around 1.7% of the sample.

Its CDR3 holds 15 amino acids, cysteine through phenylalanine. Of all the DNA, just the CDR3 is kept, 45 bases in frame from base 1. Based on the germline V gene (reference sequence), the CDR1 and CDR2 sequences are SEHNR and FQNEAQ. V is clipped by 1 base and J by 5 bases, and the sequence between their germline boundaries is 14 bases long. Taken with the paper, the label for time point translates to: about 28 days (+/-7) after the second vaccine dose. Per the publication, the treatment or condition label means: meningococcal conjugate vaccine given as trial control. Vaccinee samples came from UK trials COV001 and COV002, including a single-blind randomized controlled phase 2/3 trial of AZD1222 (ChAdOx1 nCoV-19) in healthy adults. For TCRbeta chain sequencing, PBMC samples from trial participants were taken at day 0 and at day 28 after the second dose.

This receptor chain uses TRBV7-9 and TRBJ1-1, with a tentative D gene TRBD1 over 6 matching bases. This clonotype originated in an adult who received the MenACWY meningococcal vaccine as a control. Sequencing used peripheral blood, obtained 28 days after the second dose of the MenACWY control vaccine. CDR3 protein: CASSLVQGTGTEAFF. The nucleotides are TGTGCCAGCAGCTTAGTTCAGGGGACTGGAACTGAAGCTTTCTTT.